The 26 T cell receptor beta chains listed next were all sequenced from one sample in a study of T cells in localized non-small cell lung cancer (dated by TCRdb to 2018 to 2021). Libraries came from the immunoSEQ multiplex PCR assay. In TCRdb, the immuneACCESS table is reduced to in-frame sequences with V and J assigned. These tables do not hold every clone; where another copy was compared, an unresolved V gene accounts for under half, and the others remain unexplained. This sample gives over 20,000 clones in total; approximately 83% of them show up just once. Jointly, the top ten make up 5% to 6.5% of the sample. Sequences were derived from peripheral blood, sampled before any cancer treatment. These receptors all come from a male donor older than 55 with stage II squamous cell lung carcinoma.

The chain combines TRBV2 with TRBJ2-3, with 8 bases that match TRBD2. V lost 5 bases to trimming and J lost 2 bases; unmatched junction nucleotides: 12. Per germline, CDR1 SNHLY and CDR2 FYNNEI. The CDR3 totals 17 residues. For the CDR3, the DNA is TGTGCCAGCAGTTCCGGTGGAGCGGGAGTCTCCACAGATACGCAGTATTTT. As protein: CASSSGGAGVSTDTQYF.

CDR3 bases: TGTGCCATCAGCGAGCAGGGGGTCGAGCAGTACTTC. Protein: CAISEQGVEQYF. This chain joins TRBV10-3 and TRBJ2-7, with TRBD1 matching over 7 bases. J was trimmed by 6 bases and V by 6 bases; bases with no gene match: 5. CDR3 length: 12 residues. Germline V gives CDR1 ENHRY, CDR2 SYGVKD.

This clone appeared a few times. The rearrangement uses TRBV7-3 and TRBJ2-1; maybe TRBD2 (5 bases). There are 15 residues in the CDR3. Germline lookup yields CDR1 SGHTA and CDR2 FQGTGA. Trimming shortened V by 0 bases and J by 6 bases, and 12 bases separated the two germline ends. CDR3 DNA: TGTGCCAGCAGCTTAACCCCACTAGGCTTCAATGAGCAGTTCTTC. Its protein product is CASSLTPLGFNEQFF. Looking up the rest from reference TRBV7-3 and TRBJ2-1 gives the full variable domain: GAGVSQTPSNKVTEKGKYVELRCDPISGHTALYWYRQSLGQGPEFLIYFQGTGAADDSGLPNDRFFAVRPEGSVSTLKIQRTERGDSAVYLCASSLTPLGFNEQFFGPGTRLTVL.

The V gene is TRBV5-8, the J gene TRBJ2-1, with 13 positions matching TRBD2. The CDR3 length is 17 residues. The V gene end was trimmed by 3 bases and the J gene end by 7 bases; junction bases not matched to a gene: 10. CDR1 is SGHTS and CDR2 is YDEGEE in the germline V gene. The CDR3 nucleotides are TGTGCCAGCAGCTATTTCTCCGGGACTAGCGGGGAAAATGAGCAGTTCTTC. Its protein is CASSYFSGTSGENEQFF.

The V call is TRBV28, the J call TRBJ1-2; D call uncertain. Deletions cut 1 base from V and 4 bases from J, with 7 bases between. The germline V gene encodes CDR1 MDHEN and CDR2 SYDVKM. CDR3 length equals 13 residues. The CDR3 spells CASSLFSSYGYTF. In DNA form, the CDR3 reads TGTGCCAGCAGTTTATTCTCCAGCTATGGCTACACCTTC.

The chain carries TRBV14 and TRBJ2-3; D is perhaps TRBD1 (5 bases). Germline V gene data show CDR1 as SGHDN and CDR2 as FVKESK. This CDR3 spans 17 amino acids. The ends were cut back, 0 bases at V and 3 bases at J, with 16 bases in the middle. The CDR3 spells CASSQDRVAGITDTQYF. Written as DNA, the CDR3 is TGTGCCAGCAGCCAAGATCGGGTGGCAGGGATTACAGATACGCAGTATTTT.

This clone was seen just once. The chain combines TRBV28 with TRBJ1-1; 7 bases match TRBD1. In germline, CDR1 is MDHEN, CDR2 SYDVKM. The CDR3 sequence is 16 residues long. The J segment lost 0 bases and the V segment lost 8 bases, leaving 12 bases of the junction unmatched. As DNA, the CDR3 is TGTGCCAGCTTTAAATGGGGACAGAAAATGAACACTGAAGCTTTCTTT. It encodes CASFKWGQKMNTEAFF.

V usage is TRBV7-2 and J usage is TRBJ2-5, with D possibly matching TRBD2 (6 bases). Germline lookup yields CDR1 SGHTA and CDR2 FQGNSA. This CDR3 is built from 18 residues. The V gene lost 1 base and the J gene lost 1 base, with 19 bases spanning the gap. The CDR3 DNA sequence: TGTGCCAGCAGCTTAGGTTGGGGTAGCGGCGCCTCCCAAGAGACCCAGTACTTC. Residues: CASSLGWGSGASQETQYF.

The CDR3 loop is CASPAPGTGDTGELFF. For the CDR3, the DNA is TGTGCCAGCCCAGCACCGGGGACAGGTGACACCGGGGAGCTGTTTTTT. The rearrangement uses TRBV18 and TRBJ2-2; 8 positions agree with TRBD1. Looked up from germline, CDR1 is KGHSH and CDR2 is LQKENI. Trimming removed 8 bases from V and 3 bases from J; junction bases left unmatched: 11. The CDR3 runs to 16 residues.

The chain employs TRBV7-6 and TRBJ2-3, with no clear D. V shed 2 bases and J shed 0 bases, with 12 bases lying between them. This CDR3 is 16 amino acids long. Germline CDR1 is SGHVS and CDR2 is FNYEAQ. Here the CDR3 DNA reads TGTGCCAGCAGCTTAACTGATTGGGGAAGCACAGATACGCAGTATTTT. It translates to CASSLTDWGSTDTQYF.

As regards this clone: The junction differs from germline at one of its ends, possibly a read error. The V and J genes are TRBV19 and TRBJ2-3, with D possibly being TRBD1 (5 bases). Germline V gene data show CDR1 as LNHDA and CDR2 as SQIVND (reference sequence). The CDR3 has 15 residues. The CDR3 DNA is TGTGCCAGTAGACCCCCGGACACCTTCACAGATGCGCAGTATTTT. Its translation: CASRPPDTFTDAQYF.

This sequence joins TRBV7-2 and TRBJ2-3, with TRBD2 matching 10 bases. CDR1 is SGHTA, CDR2 FQGNSA, per germline. The CDR3 is 14 residues long. V gave up 3 bases and J gave up 4 bases; unmatched junction bases: 1. CDR3 region: CASSLGLASDTQYF. CDR3 sequence (DNA): TGTGCCAGCAGCTTGGGACTAGCGTCAGATACGCAGTATTTT. The variable domain in full, with the rest retrieved from reference TRBV7-2 and TRBJ2-3, is GAGVSQSPSNKVTEKGKDVELRCDPISGHTALYWYRQSLGQGLEFLIYFQGNSAPDKSGLPSDRFSAERTGGSVSTLTIQRTQQEDSAVYLCASSLGLASDTQYFGPGTRLTVL.

Points on this clone: An end of the junction does not agree with germline; a read error may underlie this. The chain links TRBV2 to TRBJ2-5; D might be TRBD1 or TRBD2, each matching 5 bases. Per germline, CDR1 SNHLY and CDR2 FYNNEI. CDR3 length: 12 amino acids. CDR3 in amino acids: CASKGDGARENF. CDR3 coding DNA: TGTGCCAGCAAGGGAGACGGGGCTAGGGAAAACTTC.

The rearrangement links TRBV7-9 to TRBJ1-4; the match to TRBD1 covers 11 bases. Looked up from germline, CDR1 is SEHNR and CDR2 is FQNEAQ (reference sequence). The J segment lost 10 bases and the V segment lost 5 bases, leaving 3 bases of the junction unmatched. The CDR3 runs 13 residues. The CDR3 bases are TGTGCCAGCAGCCCGGGACAGGGGGGAAAACTGTTTTTT. It yields the protein CASSPGQGGKLFF.

This chain links TRBV4-1 with TRBJ1-4; perhaps TRBD1 as D (6 bases). The CDR3 spans 18 residues. CDR1 is MGHRA and CDR2 is YSYEKL in the germline V gene. The V gene lost 0 bases and the J gene lost 3 bases, with 17 bases spanning the gap. The CDR3 DNA is TGCGCCAGCAGCCAAGATAAGTGGCGGGGGCGGGCTAATGAAAAACTGTTTTTT. Protein sequence: CASSQDKWRGRANEKLFF.

The chain couples TRBV7-9 to TRBJ2-7, with 11 bases matching TRBD2. The CDR3 covers 15 residues. The ends lost 5 bases at V and 5 bases at J; junction bases unmatched: 8. Germline values: CDR1 SEHNR, CDR2 FQNEAQ (reference sequence). CDR3 in amino acids: CASSVGTSGSNEQYF. The CDR3 nucleotides are TGTGCCAGCAGCGTGGGTACTAGCGGGAGTAACGAGCAGTACTTC.

The V call is TRBV7-9, the J call TRBJ2-5; D uncertain. The V and J ends lost 3 bases and 5 bases respectively, with 10 bases between them. The CDR3 is made up of 13 amino acids. CDR1 and CDR2 from the germline V gene are SEHNR and FQNEAQ (reference sequence). The CDR3 loop is CASSLGLWETQYF. The CDR3 DNA reads as TGTGCCAGCAGCTTGGGCCTCTGGGAGACCCAGTACTTC. Based on the CDR3 plus reference TRBV7-9 and TRBJ2-5, the full variable domain is DTGVSQNPRHKITKRGQNVTFRCDPISEHNRLYWYRQTLGQGPEFLTYFQNEAQLEKSRLLSDRFSAERPKGSFSTLEIQRTEQGDSAMYLCASSLGLWETQYFGPGTRLLVL.

The chain combines TRBV19 with TRBJ2-1; no clear D gene. The CDR3 contains 12 residues. The germline gives CDR1 LNHDA, CDR2 SQIVND (reference sequence). The ends were cut back, 3 bases at V and 9 bases at J, with 9 bases in the middle. DNA of the CDR3: TGTGCCAGTAGTATCTCTACGGGTGAGCAGTTCTTC. It encodes CASSISTGEQFF.

The V call is TRBV7-2, the J call TRBJ1-2; 9 nucleotides agree with TRBD1. CDR1 is SGHTA and CDR2 is FQGNSA in the germline V gene. V shed 4 bases, J shed 4 bases, and the junction held 4 bases outside the gene matches. The CDR3 sequence is 14 residues long. In DNA, the CDR3 is TGTGCCAGCAGCTCGACAGGGGGGAGCTATGGCTACACCTTC. Protein: CASSSTGGSYGYTF.

This chain connects TRBV2 to TRBJ1-2; D is ambiguous. Germline V gene data show CDR1 as SNHLY and CDR2 as FYNNEI. Trimming removed 4 bases from V and 4 bases from J, with 7 bases in between. The CDR3 spans 12 residues. DNA for the CDR3: TGTGCCAGCAGTGGGACCGCCTATGGCTACACCTTC. Translating gives CASSGTAYGYTF.

This chain connects TRBV10-3 to TRBJ2-3; D is perhaps TRBD2 (5 bases). V lost 3 bases and J 2 bases, leaving 15 bases between the germline ends. CDR3 length equals 16 residues. The germline gives CDR1 ENHRY, CDR2 SYGVKD. CDR3 bases: TGTGCCATCAGTGATTTAAGCGGTTCTACCACAGATACGCAGTATTTT. This encodes CAISDLSGSTTDTQYF.

This clone has only a few counts. V is TRBV7-9 and J is TRBJ2-5; 9 bases are shared with TRBD1. Per the germline V gene, CDR1 is SEHNR and CDR2 is FQNEAQ (reference sequence). Trimming at V came to 5 bases and at J to 0 bases, leaving 7 bases not matched to a gene. The CDR3 loop spans 16 amino acids. Here the CDR3 DNA reads TGTGCCAGCAGCCCGGGGACAGGGAGGTACCAAGAGACCCAGTACTTC. Its protein product is CASSPGTGRYQETQYF.

This clone was counted a few times. The CDR3 region is CASSFDTGGRNTEAFF. The CDR3 nucleotides read TGTGCCAGCAGCTTCGACACGGGAGGTCGGAACACTGAAGCTTTCTTT. The V call is TRBV13, the J call TRBJ1-1, with D unclear. This CDR3 region has 16 residues. V was cut by 3 bases and J by 1 base, with 15 bases left in between. The germline V gene encodes CDR1 PRHDT and CDR2 FYEKMQ (reference sequence).

The chain uses TRBV2 and TRBJ2-7; the D is unclear. V lost 10 bases to trimming and J lost 3 bases, with 10 bases between them. The V gene's germline CDR1 is SNHLY and CDR2 FYNNEI. The CDR3 is made up of 11 amino acids. CDR3 region: CAIGDIYEQYF. The CDR3 DNA sequence: TGTGCCATTGGTGATATCTACGAGCAGTACTTC.

The chain has TRBV7-3 and TRBJ1-4, with D possibly matching TRBD1 (6 bases). CDR1 and CDR2 (germline): SGHTA, FQGTGA. V lost 5 bases and J lost 7, with 14 bases in between. The CDR3 contains 14 residues. The CDR3 region has the DNA TGTGCCAGCAGCCGGACAGTGGGAGGTGAAAAACTGTTTTTT. Amino acid sequence: CASSRTVGGEKLFF.

V gene TRBV25-1 combines with J gene TRBJ1-2; tentative D call: TRBD1 (5 bases). Trimming stripped 6 bases from V and 0 bases from J, with 11 bases between. CDR1 and CDR2 (germline): MGHDK, SYGVNS. The CDR3 has 14 residues. The CDR3: CASRGTGANYGYTF. The CDR3 DNA is TGTGCCAGCAGAGGGACGGGAGCTAACTATGGCTACACCTTC.